The 32 T cell receptor beta chains in this list originate from one sample, sequenced in a study of T cell changes during pregnancy in multiple sclerosis. Libraries were prepared by immunoSEQ multiplex PCR; TCRdb keeps only in-frame clonotypes and omits some of them. The table lists about 43,000 clones, just over 90% of them singletons. Sequencing was done on a sample of PBMCs (not recorded whether the cells were cultured). These receptors were obtained from a female donor with multiple sclerosis, enrolled in a pregnancy study.

The chain joins TRBV19 to TRBJ2-5; tentatively, D is TRBD2 (5 bases). Looked up from germline, CDR1 is LNHDA and CDR2 is SQIVND (reference sequence). This CDR3 region has 14 residues. Trimming shortened V by 4 bases and J by 0 bases, and 9 bases separated the two germline ends. This CDR3 is CASSTIANQETQYF. The CDR3 DNA sequence: TGTGCCAGTAGTACGATAGCGAACCAAGAGACCCAGTACTTC.

The chain couples TRBV19 to TRBJ1-1; D uncertain. Germline V gives CDR1 LNHDA, CDR2 SQIVND (reference sequence). The CDR3 loop spans 14 amino acids. The ends were cut back, 1 base at V and 8 bases at J, with 14 bases in the middle. CDR3 sequence reads: CASSIGQNVAEAFF. The CDR3 DNA reads TGTGCCAGTAGTATAGGGCAGAACGTTGCGGAAGCTTTCTTT.

The V and J genes are TRBV5-1 and TRBJ1-5; 7 positions agree with TRBD1. The CDR3 runs 15 residues. Germline CDR1 and CDR2: SGHRS and YFSETQ. V gave up 4 bases and J gave up 0 bases; unmatched junction bases: 4. CDR3 loop: CASSPGTDSNQPQHF. The CDR3 DNA reads as TGCGCCAGCAGCCCGGGGACAGATAGCAATCAGCCCCAGCATTTT.

This chain uses TRBV5-6 with TRBJ2-2; no definite D call. This CDR3 is built from 12 residues. Trimming stripped 0 bases from V and 6 bases from J, with 3 bases between. Germline CDR1 SGHDT, CDR2 YYEEEE. The chain's CDR3 is CASSLGSGELFF. DNA of the CDR3: TGTGCCAGCAGCTTGGGGTCCGGGGAGCTGTTTTTT.

The chain recombines TRBV9 with TRBJ2-1; TRBD2 matches 10 bases. V dropped 0 bases and J dropped 9; count of bases not matched to a gene: 9. This CDR3 contains 16 residues. CDR1 and CDR2 from the germline V gene are SGDLS and YYNGEE. CDR3 loop: CASSVGASGGVSEQFF. The CDR3 DNA sequence: TGTGCCAGCAGCGTAGGGGCTAGCGGGGGAGTAAGTGAGCAGTTCTTC.

The rearrangement joins TRBV28 to TRBJ1-2, with 8 bases identical to TRBD1. The ends lost 2 bases at V and 5 bases at J; junction bases unmatched: 7. Germline assignment: CDR1 MDHEN and CDR2 SYDVKM. The CDR3 loop spans 15 amino acids. The CDR3 bases are TGTGCCAGCAGTTTACTTTCGACAGGGGATTATGGCTACACCTTC. This sequence encodes CASSLLSTGDYGYTF.

The V gene is TRBV4-2, the J gene TRBJ1-1; D not resolved. The CDR3 has 13 residues. V lost 7 bases and J lost 4, with 13 bases in between. Germline CDR1 LGHNA, CDR2 YNFKEQ. The CDR3 is CASTRMSSTEAFF. In DNA, the CDR3 is TGTGCCAGCACTAGGATGTCCTCCACTGAAGCTTTCTTT.

This clone was seen only once. The V gene is TRBV9, the J gene TRBJ2-7; D not resolved. Germline V gene data show CDR1 as SGDLS and CDR2 as YYNGEE. The CDR3 runs to 15 residues. V was cut by 0 bases and J by 0 bases, with 10 bases left in between. For the CDR3, the DNA is TGTGCCAGCAGCGTAGCCCATCTAAGCTCCTACGAGCAGTACTTC. The encoded protein is CASSVAHLSSYEQYF. Complete variable domain (other parts from reference TRBV9 and TRBJ2-7): DSGVTQTPKHLITATGQRVTLRCSPRSGDLSVYWYQQSLDQGLQFLIQYYNGEERAKGNILERFSAQQFPDLHSELNLSSLELGDSALYFCASSVAHLSSYEQYFGPGTRLTVT.

This clone was detected only a few times. Written as DNA, the CDR3 is TGCGCCAGCAGTGAGTCGATAGACCGTGGCTACACCTTC. It specifies CASSESIDRGYTF. The V gene is TRBV10-2, the J gene TRBJ1-2; no reliable D call. The CDR3 consists of 13 residues. CDR1 and CDR2 from the germline V gene are WSHSY and SAAADI. Deletions cut 0 bases from V and 7 bases from J, with 9 bases between.

This chain links TRBV5-4 with TRBJ1-1, with D hard to call. The germline CDR1 and CDR2 sequences are SGHNT and YYREEE (reference sequence). This CDR3 region has 12 residues. Trimming left V 4 bases short and J 3 bases short, with 7 bases between. CDR3 bases: TGTGCCAGCAGCGCCACTGACACTGAAGCTTTCTTT. The encoded protein is CASSATDTEAFF.

The rearrangement joins TRBV7-9 to TRBJ2-3, with 11 bases identical to TRBD2. Looked up from germline, CDR1 is SEHNR and CDR2 is FQNEAQ (reference sequence). V shed 4 bases and J 6 bases; nucleotides not matched to a gene: 6. The CDR3 covers 15 residues. CDR3: CASSSGTSGADTQYF. CDR3 bases: TGTGCCAGCAGCTCGGGGACTAGCGGAGCGGATACGCAGTATTTT. Together with reference TRBV7-9 and TRBJ2-3, the CDR3 gives the full variable domain: DTGVSQNPRHKITKRGQNVTFRCDPISEHNRLYWYRQTLGQGPEFLTYFQNEAQLEKSRLLSDRFSAERPKGSFSTLEIQRTEQGDSAMYLCASSSGTSGADTQYFGPGTRLTVL.

The chain carries TRBV27 and TRBJ2-2; D unresolved. There are 13 residues in the CDR3. Germline V lookup: CDR1 MNHEY, CDR2 SMNVEV (reference sequence). Trimming left V 2 bases short and J 5 bases short, with 6 bases between. As DNA, the CDR3 is TGTGCCAGCAGTTTAGGTGTGACCGGGGAGCTGTTTTTT. Its translation is CASSLGVTGELFF.

The chain carries TRBV23-1 and TRBJ2-1; no firm D call. TRBV23-1 is placed among ORFs of uncertain function. The V gene lost 4 bases and the J gene lost 2 bases, with 9 bases spanning the gap. The CDR3 is made up of 14 amino acids. CDR3 sequence reads: CASSLKQPYNEQFF. CDR3 nucleotides: TGCGCCAGCAGTCTGAAACAGCCCTACAATGAGCAGTTCTTC.

The J gene is TRBJ1-5, the V gene TRBV23-1; tentative D call: TRBD1 (5 bases). TRBV23-1 is assigned to the ORF class and has an uncertain function. Between the trimmed V and J ends, which lost 7 bases and 0 bases, there was a span of 19 bases. The CDR3 consists of 17 residues. This CDR3 reads CASTVIGATYSNQPQHF. The CDR3 nucleotides read TGCGCCAGCACCGTAATAGGGGCTACTTATAGCAATCAGCCCCAGCATTTT.

The V and J genes are TRBV5-6 and TRBJ2-1; the D is unclear. Germline lookup yields CDR1 SGHDT and CDR2 YYEEEE. CDR3 size: 14 residues. Trimming removed 4 bases from V and 4 bases from J, with 12 bases in between. The CDR3 loop reads CASSGPGLYNEQFF. In DNA form, the CDR3 reads TGTGCCAGCAGCGGACCCGGGTTATACAATGAGCAGTTCTTC. Together with reference TRBV5-6 and TRBJ2-1, the CDR3 gives the full variable domain: DAGVTQSPTHLIKTRGQQVTLRCSPKSGHDTVSWYQQALGQGPQFIFQYYEEEERQRGNFPDRFSGHQFPNYSSELNVNALLLGDSALYLCASSGPGLYNEQFFGPGTRLTVL.

The CDR3 region is CASHLGRGDFQETQYF. The DNA of the CDR3 is TGCGCCAGCCACTTAGGAAGGGGAGACTTCCAAGAGACCCAGTACTTC. The V and J genes are TRBV5-1 and TRBJ2-5, with D perhaps given as TRBD1 or TRBD2 (5 bases each). The CDR3 has 16 residues. The germline V and J ends were trimmed by 7 bases and 1 base, with 20 bases remaining between them. Germline CDR1 is SGHRS and CDR2 is YFSETQ.

This CDR3 reads CASSPNEDQPQHF. Here the CDR3 DNA reads TGTGCCAGCAGCCCAAACGAGGATCAGCCCCAGCATTTT. The V call is TRBV7-8, the J call TRBJ1-5; D remains unclear. The CDR3 is 13 residues long. Trimming pared 5 bases from V and 5 bases from J, leaving 10 bases between. CDR1 and CDR2 from the germline V gene are SGHVS and FQNEAQ.

This chain joins TRBV2 and TRBJ1-3; 7 bases are shared with TRBD1. This CDR3 is 14 amino acids long. V gave up 4 bases and J gave up 0 bases; unmatched junction bases: 0. The V gene's germline CDR1 is SNHLY and CDR2 FYNNEI. The CDR3 coding sequence is TGTGCCAGCAGTGGGGACAGCTCTGGAAACACCATATATTTT. It encodes CASSGDSSGNTIYF. Drawing the rest from reference TRBV2 and TRBJ1-3, the complete variable domain is EPEVTQTPSHQVTQMGQEVILRCVPISNHLYFYWYRQILGQKVEFLVSFYNNEISEKSEIFDDQFSVERPDGSNFTLKIRSTKLEDSAMYFCASSGDSSGNTIYFGEGSWLTVV.

This chain links TRBV6-6 with TRBJ2-2, with a weak D call TRBD1 (8 bases). Germline-derived CDR1 and CDR2 are MNHNY and SVGAGI (reference sequence). CDR3 length: 15 amino acids. V shed 7 bases and J shed 5 bases, with 17 bases lying between them. Here the CDR3 reads CASTDNRGGTGELFF. The CDR3 DNA reads as TGTGCCAGCACCGATAACAGGGGGGGTACCGGGGAGCTGTTTTTT.

The rearrangement links TRBV9 to TRBJ1-2, with 10 bases matching TRBD1. CDR3 length: 15 amino acids. J gave up 3 bases and V 4 bases, and 6 bases lay outside the gene matches. Germline CDR1 SGDLS, CDR2 YYNGEE. The CDR3 nucleotides read TGTGCCAGCAGCACTCTAGGGACAGGGGACTATGGCTACACCTTC. Translated: CASSTLGTGDYGYTF.

The chain combines TRBV13 with TRBJ2-7; D is possibly TRBD1 (6 bases). The CDR3 extends over 15 amino acids. V lost 8 bases, J lost 4 bases, and 21 bases lay in between. Germline CDR1 reads PRHDT; CDR2 reads FYEKMQ (reference sequence). In DNA, the CDR3 is TGTGCCAGCTTAGGACAGTCATTACTTAATTACGAGCAGTACTTC. It yields the protein CASLGQSLLNYEQYF.

The J gene is TRBJ2-7, the V gene TRBV7-9; D uncertain. Germline CDR1 is SEHNR and CDR2 is FQNEAQ (reference sequence). Deletions cut 3 bases from V and 5 bases from J, with 5 bases between. The CDR3 is 11 residues long. CDR3 coding DNA: TGTGCCAGCAGCTTTTTGAACGAGCAGTACTTC. Translated: CASSFLNEQYF.

This clone has only a few counts. Other DNA sequences in the sample encode the same CDR3. This chain joins TRBV19 and TRBJ1-2, with 8 positions matching TRBD1. The V and J ends lost 4 bases and 2 bases, in that order; junction bases with no gene match: 3. Per the germline V gene, CDR1 is LNHDA and CDR2 is SQIVND (reference sequence). The CDR3 has 14 residues. CDR3 nucleotides: TGTGCCAGTAGTACGGACAGGGCAAACTATGGCTACACCTTC. This codes for CASSTDRANYGYTF.

The chain links TRBV7-6 to TRBJ1-2, with 9 bases matching TRBD1. CDR3 length: 16 amino acids. The V and J ends lost 3 bases and 8 bases, in that order; junction bases with no gene match: 13. Germline V gene data show CDR1 as SGHVS and CDR2 as FNYEAQ. As DNA, the CDR3 is TGTGCCAGCAGCTTTCCCCGGGACAGGGAGATGAGGGGCTACACCTTC. It translates to CASSFPRDREMRGYTF.

The genes are TRBV11-2 and TRBJ2-3, with D possibly being TRBD1 or TRBD2 (5 bases each). The CDR3 length is 16 residues. Trimming shortened V by 4 bases and J by 3 bases, and 17 bases separated the two germline ends. Germline assignment: CDR1 SGHAT and CDR2 FQNNGV. The CDR3: CASSSTRGGGTDTQYF. The CDR3, as DNA: TGTGCCAGCAGCTCTACGAGGGGTGGAGGTACAGATACGCAGTATTTT.

The J gene is TRBJ1-4, the V gene TRBV18; D gene unclear. The ends were cut back, 3 bases at V and 8 bases at J, with 13 bases in the middle. Germline-derived CDR1 and CDR2 are KGHSH and LQKENI. This CDR3 region has 14 residues. The CDR3 protein is CASSPPTPGEKLFF. In DNA form, the CDR3 reads TGTGCCAGCTCACCTCCCACTCCCGGAGAAAAACTGTTTTTT.

J is TRBJ1-2 and V is TRBV5-6, with 7 bases lining up with TRBD1. The CDR3 covers 13 residues. Germline V CDR1 and CDR2: SGHDT, YYEEEE. The junction had 7 bases not matched to a gene; V was cut back by 4 bases and J by 7 bases. CDR3 residues: CASSATGSRGYTF. The CDR3 coding sequence is TGTGCCAGCAGCGCGACAGGGTCTCGTGGCTACACCTTC.

The CDR3 sequence: CASSLGQGDYATNEKLFF. The CDR3 DNA reads TGTGCCAGCAGCTTGGGACAAGGGGACTATGCAACTAATGAAAAACTGTTTTTT. The gene calls are TRBV7-9 and TRBJ1-4; D is possibly TRBD1 (6 bases). Trimming shortened V by 3 bases and J by 0 bases, and 17 bases separated the two germline ends. The CDR3 has 18 residues. Germline V gene lookup returns CDR1 SEHNR and CDR2 FQNEAQ (reference sequence). The variable domain in full, with the rest retrieved from reference TRBV7-9 and TRBJ1-4, is DTGVSQNPRHKITKRGQNVTFRCDPISEHNRLYWYRQTLGQGPEFLTYFQNEAQLEKSRLLSDRFSAERPKGSFSTLEIQRTEQGDSAMYLCASSLGQGDYATNEKLFFGSGTQLSVL.

This sequence joins TRBV18 and TRBJ2-5, with D perhaps matching TRBD2 (7 bases). The CDR3 totals 17 residues. The V gene's germline CDR1 is KGHSH and CDR2 LQKENI. Deletions cut 3 bases from V and 2 bases from J, with 19 bases between. The DNA for the CDR3 is TGTGCCAGCTCACCCTGGGGGCTGGCGGGAGCACAAGAGACCCAGTACTTC. Amino acids: CASSPWGLAGAQETQYF. Supplemented by reference TRBV18 and TRBJ2-5, the full variable domain reads NAGVMQNPRHLVRRRGQEARLRCSPMKGHSHVYWYRQLPEEGLKFMVYLQKENIIDESGMPKERFSAEFPKEGPSILRIQQVVRGDSAAYFCASSPWGLAGAQETQYFGPGTRLLVL.

This rearrangement joins TRBV7-9 to TRBJ2-2; D not resolved. This CDR3 is built from 17 residues. The germline V gene has CDR1 SEHNR and CDR2 FQNEAQ (reference sequence). Trimming cost V 0 bases and J 0 bases, with 11 bases left between them. The CDR3 here is CASSLALGRPNTGELFF. In nucleotides, the CDR3 is TGTGCCAGCAGCTTAGCGCTCGGTCGGCCGAACACCGGGGAGCTGTTTTTT.

The chain employs TRBV5-4 and TRBJ2-7, with TRBD1 identical over 7 bases. V shed 1 base, J shed 3 bases, and the junction held 4 bases outside the gene matches. CDR3 length: 14 amino acids. Germline CDR1 reads SGHNT; CDR2 reads YYREEE (reference sequence). The CDR3 DNA is TGTGCCAGCAGCTTGTGGGACAGACACTACGAGCAGTACTTC. Encoded protein: CASSLWDRHYEQYF. Complete variable domain (other parts from reference TRBV5-4 and TRBJ2-7): ETGVTQSPTHLIKTRGQQVTLRCSSQSGHNTVSWYQQALGQGPQFIFQYYREEENGRGNFPPRFSGLQFPNYSSELNVNALELDDSALYLCASSLWDRHYEQYFGPGTRLTVT.

The V call is TRBV28, the J call TRBJ1-1; D call uncertain. Trimming removed 7 bases from V and 4 bases from J, with 16 bases in between. The CDR3 is made up of 14 amino acids. Germline CDR1 and CDR2: MDHEN and SYDVKM. CDR3 in DNA: TGTGCCAGCACCTCCCCCTCATTATTCACTGAAGCTTTCTTT. It encodes CASTSPSLFTEAFF.